This T cell receptor beta chain was sequenced in a study of shared clonotypes between healthy human individuals. Notes on the study in general: A handful of donors held about 5% of naive CD4 clonotypes in common.

With respect to this clone: The antigen is undetermined.

The CDR3 is 16 amino acids. Germline CDR1 is SSHAT and CDR2 is FNYEAQ (reference sequence). V shed 1 base and J shed 5 bases, with 14 bases lying between them. TCRdb's copy holds only in-frame clones and misses some; the assay was immunoSEQ multiplex PCR. The sample includes millions of clones, just over 90% seen only once; the top ten take more than 1.5%. The naive CD8 fraction comprised CD45RO-negative cells positively selected for CCR7 and excluded terminally differentiated effector memory CD45RA+ cells. The rearrangement links TRBV7-7 to TRBJ2-2; weak D call: TRBD1 (6 bases). The clonotype comes from a man younger than 30 in good health. Some clones in this sample may be carry-over from other donors' samples. Specimen: naive CD8+ T cells from PBMCs. CDR3 DNA sequence: TGTGCCAGCAGCTTAGGGGGGCCCCGGGCTACCGGGGAGCTGTTTTTT. It is translated as CASSLGGPRATGELFF.